This note documents a single T cell receptor (beta chain) sequence. In the source study's methods: The assay estimated nucleated cells by amplifying reference gene primers. Sequencing was performed with immunoSEQ multiplex PCR; in TCRdb, only in-frame clones are kept and a portion is missing. V, J and clone size are taken as reported in that table, and D and trimming were inferred from the DNA itself. The sample lists roughly 200,000 clones, 83% seen once, with around 8.9% in the top ten. The data stem from a study of blood T cell repertoires in COVID-19. Study context: Sample material is recorded as cDNA or gDNA derived from T cells, B-cell-depleted T cells, or PBMCs.

The CDR3 sequence is 14 residues long. CDR1 and CDR2 (germline): LGHNA, YSLEER. V lost 1 base and J 1 base, leaving 7 bases between the germline ends. The chain has TRBV4-3 and TRBJ1-1; D is unresolved. The sample was peripheral blood. This receptor was obtained from a man in his forties with active or convalescent COVID-19. The CDR3 DNA sequence: TGCGCCAGCAGCCAAGGGTCTACGAACACTGAAGCTTTCTTT. It encodes CASSQGSTNTEAFF.